These T cell receptor beta chains were read from a single sample in a study of T cells in Graves' hyperthyroidism and ophthalmopathy. TCRdb re-called the multiplex PCR reads with MiXCR, one entry per CDR3 protein. The sample comprises about 840,000 distinct CDR3 sequences, roughly 40% of which are singletons, and 7.5% to 9.5% rests with the top ten. Sequencing was done on a sample of blood. These receptor sequences come from a man aged 18 to 30 with Graves' hyperthyroidism. Both conserved end residues are part of each CDR3.

>TRBV10-3
CATHPARSAPLHF
>TRBV12-5
CASGFGTSKWETQYF
>TRBV6-6
CASSQDRGGYTF
>TRBV15
CATSSEYLGPGELFF
>TRBV29-1
CSVGEGTEASF
>TRBV2
CASSDDRGQPQHF
>TRBV7-2
CASSLATTPGANVLTF
>TRBV6-1
CASRGQSNQPQHF
>TRBV12-3/TRBV12-4
CASSFITDTQYF
>TRBV27
CASSFLGAEEQYF
>TRBV12-3/TRBV12-4
CASLGGTGELFF
>TRBV2
CAISESLSNQPQHF
>TRBV7-9
CASSLGGQPRQPQHF
>TRBV9
CASSVGGKPSSGNTIYF
>TRBV2
CANPWLRTGGTEAFF
>TRBV15
CATSRDQGGGEQYF
>TRBV20-1
CSARTGAANTEAFF
>TRBV7-9
CASSHGRTSTDTQYF
>TRBV15
CATSREGGAYVLTF
>TRBV4-1
CASSEGLAAYEQYF
>TRBV10-3
CASVGDSPGNQPQHF
>TRBV6-5
CASSPQASGPYEQYF
>TRBV9
CASSAQLGGIEETQYF
>TRBV12-3/TRBV12-4
CASSLARGEAFF
>TRBV7-6
CASSLESPLNTGELFF
>TRBV20-1
CSAGPTTTNEKLFF
>TRBV7-9
CASSPFDTEAFF
>TRBV14
CASSQDYGPPTYEQYF
>TRBV3-1
CASSQEPNTEAFF
>TRBV12-3/TRBV12-4
CASSAGPRPETQYF
>TRBV2
CASKDRGPDTEAFF
>TRBV4-3
CASSLETGGNEKLFF
>TRBV2
CASSLLPWGTNEKLFF
>TRBV15
CATSRGAGSNSPLHF
>TRBV2
CATEGTGPYEQYF
>TRBV9
CASSVGGYSNQPQHF
>TRBV6-5
CASSHPGQEQYF
>TRBV10-2
CASSESDYGYTF
>TRBV11-2
CARSRTGHYEQYF
>TRBV20-1
CSAAGRGTYGYTF
>TRBV3-1
CASSRTGGQETQYF
>TRBV4-3
CASSLGTGSHYEQYF
>TRBV24-1
CATSDLGRDVNQPQHF
>TRBV5-4
CASSFLQGANTEAFF
>TRBV7-9
CASREIRGNTEAFF
>TRBV7-9
CASSSPRGSYEQYF
>TRBV6-6
CASRRNSGANYGYTF
>TRBV7-2
CASSQGRASQGEKYF
>TRBV15
CATSSFTGAEKLFF
>TRBV7-9
CASSPTDSAYEQYF
>TRBV18
CASSPGAISYEQYF
>TRBV2
CASVGAGEQYF
>TRBV20-1
CSAGRDRSSHYEQYF
>TRBV5-1
CASSPVGPGQGNQPQHF
>TRBV7-9
CASSLLGGWETQYF